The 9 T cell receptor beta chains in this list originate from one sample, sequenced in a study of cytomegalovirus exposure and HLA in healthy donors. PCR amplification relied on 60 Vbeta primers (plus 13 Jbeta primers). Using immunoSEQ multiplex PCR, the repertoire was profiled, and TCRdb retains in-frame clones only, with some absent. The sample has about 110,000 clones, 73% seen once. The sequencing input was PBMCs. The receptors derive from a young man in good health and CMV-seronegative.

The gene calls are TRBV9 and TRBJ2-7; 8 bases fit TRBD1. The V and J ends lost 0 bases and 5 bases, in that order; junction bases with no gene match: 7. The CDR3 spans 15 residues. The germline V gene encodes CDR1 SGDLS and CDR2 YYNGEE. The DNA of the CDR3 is TGTGCCAGCAGCGTAGAACCGACAGGGGCAGACGAGCAGTACTTC. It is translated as CASSVEPTGADEQYF.

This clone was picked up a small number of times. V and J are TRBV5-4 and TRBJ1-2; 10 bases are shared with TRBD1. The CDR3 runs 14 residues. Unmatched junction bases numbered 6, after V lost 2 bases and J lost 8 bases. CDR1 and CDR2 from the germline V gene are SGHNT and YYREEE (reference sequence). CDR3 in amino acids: CASSFPTGGMGYTF. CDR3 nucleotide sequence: TGTGCCAGCAGCTTCCCGACAGGGGGCATGGGCTACACCTTC.

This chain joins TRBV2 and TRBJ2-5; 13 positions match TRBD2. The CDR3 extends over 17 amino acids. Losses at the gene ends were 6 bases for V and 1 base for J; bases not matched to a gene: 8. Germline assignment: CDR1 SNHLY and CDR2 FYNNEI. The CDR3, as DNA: TGTGCCAGCAGCGACACTAGCGGGGGGGCCGGCCAAGAGACCCAGTACTTC. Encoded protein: CASSDTSGGAGQETQYF.

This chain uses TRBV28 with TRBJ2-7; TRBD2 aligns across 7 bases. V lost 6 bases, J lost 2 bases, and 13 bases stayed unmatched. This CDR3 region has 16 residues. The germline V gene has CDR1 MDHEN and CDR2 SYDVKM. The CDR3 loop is CASSSIMGGKPYEQYF. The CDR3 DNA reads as TGTGCCAGCAGCTCCATAATGGGGGGGAAGCCCTACGAGCAGTACTTC.

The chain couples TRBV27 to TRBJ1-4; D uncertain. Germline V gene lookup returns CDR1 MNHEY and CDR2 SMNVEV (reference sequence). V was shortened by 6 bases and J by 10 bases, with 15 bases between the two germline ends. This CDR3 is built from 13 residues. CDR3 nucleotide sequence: TGTGCCAGCAGCCGAGGGCAGACTGCAAAACTGTTTTTT. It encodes CASSRGQTAKLFF.

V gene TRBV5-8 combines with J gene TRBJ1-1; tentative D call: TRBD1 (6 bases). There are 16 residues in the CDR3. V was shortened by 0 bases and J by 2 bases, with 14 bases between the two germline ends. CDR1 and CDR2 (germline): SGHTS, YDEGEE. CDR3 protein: CASSLGQVRLNTEAFF. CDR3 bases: TGTGCCAGCAGCTTGGGACAGGTTCGCCTAAACACTGAAGCTTTCTTT.

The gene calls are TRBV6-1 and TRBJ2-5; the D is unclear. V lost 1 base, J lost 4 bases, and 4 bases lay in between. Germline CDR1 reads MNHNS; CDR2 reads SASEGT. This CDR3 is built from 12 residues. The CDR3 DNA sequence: TGTGCCAGCAGTGAAGTGAGAGAGACCCAGTACTTC. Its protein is CASSEVRETQYF.

The CDR3 protein is CSVGDRRYGYTF. The CDR3 coding sequence is TGCAGCGTGGGGGACAGACGGTATGGCTACACCTTC. The V and J genes are TRBV29-1 and TRBJ1-2; TRBD1 matches 7 bases. V was clipped by 6 bases and J by 5 bases; unmatched bases: 6. CDR3 length equals 12 residues. In germline, CDR1 is SQVTM, CDR2 ANQGSEA.

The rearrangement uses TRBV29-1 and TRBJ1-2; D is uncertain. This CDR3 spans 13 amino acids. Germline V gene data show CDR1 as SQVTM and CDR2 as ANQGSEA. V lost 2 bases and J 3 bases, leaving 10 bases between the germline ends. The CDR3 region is CSVELGEDYGYTF. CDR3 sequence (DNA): TGCAGCGTTGAACTCGGCGAGGACTATGGCTACACCTTC.